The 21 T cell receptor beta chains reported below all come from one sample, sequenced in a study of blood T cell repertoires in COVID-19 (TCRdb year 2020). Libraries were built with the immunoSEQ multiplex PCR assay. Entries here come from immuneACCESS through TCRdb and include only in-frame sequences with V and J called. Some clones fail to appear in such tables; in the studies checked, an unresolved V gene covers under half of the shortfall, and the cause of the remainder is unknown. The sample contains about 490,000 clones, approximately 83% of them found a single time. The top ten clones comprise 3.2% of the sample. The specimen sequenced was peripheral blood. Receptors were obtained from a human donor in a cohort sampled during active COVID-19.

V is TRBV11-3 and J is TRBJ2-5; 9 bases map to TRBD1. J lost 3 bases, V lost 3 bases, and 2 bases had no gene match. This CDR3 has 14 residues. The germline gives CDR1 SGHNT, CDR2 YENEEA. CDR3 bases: TGTGCCAGCAGCTTGACAGGGGGTAAAGAGACCCAGTACTTC. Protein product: CASSLTGGKETQYF. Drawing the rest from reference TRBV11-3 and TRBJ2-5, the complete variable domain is EAGVVQSPRYKIIEKKQPVAFWCNPISGHNTLYWYLQNLGQGPELLIRYENEEAVDDSQLPKDRFSAERLKGVDSTLKIQPAELGDSAVYLCASSLTGGKETQYFGPGTRLLVL.

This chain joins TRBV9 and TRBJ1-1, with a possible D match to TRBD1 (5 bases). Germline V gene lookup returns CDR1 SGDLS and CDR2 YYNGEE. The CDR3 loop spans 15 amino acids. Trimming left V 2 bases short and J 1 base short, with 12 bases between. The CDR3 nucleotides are TGTGCCAGCAGCGTGGGACTCCTAGGGAACACTGAAGCTTTCTTT. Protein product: CASSVGLLGNTEAFF.

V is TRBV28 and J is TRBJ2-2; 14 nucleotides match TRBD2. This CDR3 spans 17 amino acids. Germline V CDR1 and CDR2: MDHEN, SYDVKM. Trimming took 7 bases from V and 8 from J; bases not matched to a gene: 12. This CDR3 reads CASMKSGLAGARGELFF. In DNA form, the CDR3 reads TGTGCCAGCATGAAATCGGGACTAGCGGGAGCGCGAGGGGAGCTGTTTTTT.

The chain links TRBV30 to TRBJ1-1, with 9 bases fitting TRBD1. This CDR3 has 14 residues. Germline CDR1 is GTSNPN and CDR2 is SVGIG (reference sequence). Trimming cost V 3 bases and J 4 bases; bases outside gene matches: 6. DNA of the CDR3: TGTGCCTGGAGCGGGACAGGGTCGGTCACTGAAGCTTTCTTT. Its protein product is CAWSGTGSVTEAFF.

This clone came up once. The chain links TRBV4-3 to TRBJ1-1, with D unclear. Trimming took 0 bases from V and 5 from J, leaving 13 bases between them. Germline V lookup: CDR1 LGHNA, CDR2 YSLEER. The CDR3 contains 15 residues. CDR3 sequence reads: CASSQDHAGGTEAFF. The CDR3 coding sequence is TGCGCCAGCAGCCAAGATCACGCAGGAGGAACTGAAGCTTTCTTT.

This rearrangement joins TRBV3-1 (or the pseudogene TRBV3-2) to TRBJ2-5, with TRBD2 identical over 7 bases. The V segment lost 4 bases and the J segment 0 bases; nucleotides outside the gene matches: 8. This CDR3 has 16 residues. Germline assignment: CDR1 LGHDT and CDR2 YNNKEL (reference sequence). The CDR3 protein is CASSLRGSGYQETQYF. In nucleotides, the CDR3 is TGTGCCAGCAGCCTCCGCGGTAGCGGGTACCAAGAGACCCAGTACTTC.

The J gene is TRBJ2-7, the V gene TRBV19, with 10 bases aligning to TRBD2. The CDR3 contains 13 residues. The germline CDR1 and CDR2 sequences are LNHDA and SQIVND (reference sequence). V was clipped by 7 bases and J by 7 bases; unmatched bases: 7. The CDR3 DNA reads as TGTGCCAGTAAGGAGCGGGAGGGTTCAGAGCAGTACTTC. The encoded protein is CASKEREGSEQYF.

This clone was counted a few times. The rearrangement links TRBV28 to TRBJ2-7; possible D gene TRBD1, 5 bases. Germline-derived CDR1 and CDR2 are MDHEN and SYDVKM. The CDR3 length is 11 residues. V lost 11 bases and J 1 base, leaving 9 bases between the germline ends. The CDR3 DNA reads TGTGCCGGACATTTTTCCTACGAGCAGTACTTC. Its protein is CAGHFSYEQYF.

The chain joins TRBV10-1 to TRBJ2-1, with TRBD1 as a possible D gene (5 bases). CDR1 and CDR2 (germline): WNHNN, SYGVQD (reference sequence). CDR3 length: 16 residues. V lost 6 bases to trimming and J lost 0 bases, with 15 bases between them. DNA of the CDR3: TGCGCCAGCAGAGAACGGACACAAGCCTCCTACAATGAGCAGTTCTTC. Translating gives CASRERTQASYNEQFF.

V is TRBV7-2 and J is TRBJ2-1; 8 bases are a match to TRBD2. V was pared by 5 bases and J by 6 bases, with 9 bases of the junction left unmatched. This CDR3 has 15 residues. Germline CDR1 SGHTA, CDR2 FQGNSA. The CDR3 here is CASSPPGTSPNEQFF. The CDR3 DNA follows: TGTGCCAGCAGCCCGCCCGGGACTAGTCCCAATGAGCAGTTCTTC.

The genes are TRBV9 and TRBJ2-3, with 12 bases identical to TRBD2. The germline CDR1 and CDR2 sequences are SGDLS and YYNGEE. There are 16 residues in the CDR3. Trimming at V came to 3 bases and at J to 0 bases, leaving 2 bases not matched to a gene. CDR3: CASSAGTSGSTDTQYF. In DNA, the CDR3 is TGTGCCAGCAGCGCCGGGACTAGCGGGAGCACAGATACGCAGTATTTT.

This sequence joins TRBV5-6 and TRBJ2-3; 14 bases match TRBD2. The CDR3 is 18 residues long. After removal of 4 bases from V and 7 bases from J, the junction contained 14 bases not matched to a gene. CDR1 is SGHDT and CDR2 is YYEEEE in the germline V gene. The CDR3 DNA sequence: TGTGCCAGCAGCAAGCCCAGGGGACTAGCGGGAGCGCAGTATACGCAGTATTTT. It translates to CASSKPRGLAGAQYTQYF. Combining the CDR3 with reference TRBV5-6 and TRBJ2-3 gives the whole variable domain DAGVTQSPTHLIKTRGQQVTLRCSPKSGHDTVSWYQQALGQGPQFIFQYYEEEERQRGNFPDRFSGHQFPNYSSELNVNALLLGDSALYLCASSKPRGLAGAQYTQYFGPGTRLTVL.

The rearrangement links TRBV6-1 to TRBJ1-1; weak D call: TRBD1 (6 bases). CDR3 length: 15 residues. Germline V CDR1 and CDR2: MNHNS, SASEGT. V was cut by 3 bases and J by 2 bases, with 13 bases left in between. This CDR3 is CASSDLGARNTEAFF. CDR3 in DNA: TGTGCCAGCAGTGATTTGGGGGCTCGAAACACTGAAGCTTTCTTT.

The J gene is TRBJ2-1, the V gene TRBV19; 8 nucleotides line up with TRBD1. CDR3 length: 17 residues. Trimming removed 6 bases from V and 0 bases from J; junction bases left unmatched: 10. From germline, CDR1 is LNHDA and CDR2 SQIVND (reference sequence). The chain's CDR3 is CASSRTGRTSSYNEQFF. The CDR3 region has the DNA TGTGCCAGTAGCCGGACAGGGCGGACCAGCTCCTACAATGAGCAGTTCTTC.

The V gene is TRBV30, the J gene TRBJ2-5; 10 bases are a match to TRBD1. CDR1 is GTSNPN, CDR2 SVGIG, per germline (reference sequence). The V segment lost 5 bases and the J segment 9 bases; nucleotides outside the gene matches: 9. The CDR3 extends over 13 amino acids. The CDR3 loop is CAWAPDRGGAQYF. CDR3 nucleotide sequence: TGTGCCTGGGCCCCGGACAGGGGGGGGGCCCAGTACTTC.

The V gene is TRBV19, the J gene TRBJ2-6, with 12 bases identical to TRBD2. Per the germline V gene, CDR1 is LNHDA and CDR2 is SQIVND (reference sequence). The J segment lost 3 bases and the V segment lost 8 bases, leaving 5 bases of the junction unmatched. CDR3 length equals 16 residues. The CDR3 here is CASRLAGAGGANVLTF. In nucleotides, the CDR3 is TGTGCCAGTCGACTAGCGGGAGCGGGTGGGGCCAACGTCCTGACTTTC.

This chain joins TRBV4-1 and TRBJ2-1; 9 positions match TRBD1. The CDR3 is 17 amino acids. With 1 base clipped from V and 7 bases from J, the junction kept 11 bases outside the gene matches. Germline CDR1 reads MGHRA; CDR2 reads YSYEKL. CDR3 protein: CASSQAAAQGALNEQFF. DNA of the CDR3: TGCGCCAGCAGCCAAGCCGCCGCACAGGGGGCGCTGAATGAGCAGTTCTTC.

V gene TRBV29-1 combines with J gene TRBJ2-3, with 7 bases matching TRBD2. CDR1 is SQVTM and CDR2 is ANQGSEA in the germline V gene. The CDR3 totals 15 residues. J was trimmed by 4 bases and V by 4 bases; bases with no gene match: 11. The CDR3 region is CSVVRTSAKSDTQYF. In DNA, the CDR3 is TGCAGCGTTGTTCGTACTAGCGCCAAGTCAGATACGCAGTATTTT.

Here the CDR3 reads CASNRADTNYGYTF. In DNA form, the CDR3 reads TGTGCCAGCAACAGGGCGGATACTAACTATGGCTACACCTTC. This rearrangement joins TRBV7-8 to TRBJ1-2, with D possibly TRBD1 on 6 matching bases. Germline CDR1 and CDR2: SGHVS and FQNEAQ. Trimming took 7 bases from V and 0 from J, leaving 12 bases between them. There are 14 residues in the CDR3.

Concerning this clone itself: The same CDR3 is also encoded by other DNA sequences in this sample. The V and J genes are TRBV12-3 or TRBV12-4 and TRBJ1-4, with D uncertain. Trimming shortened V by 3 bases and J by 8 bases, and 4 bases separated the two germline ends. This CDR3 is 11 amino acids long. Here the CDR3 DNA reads TGTGCCAGCAGTTTTGAGGAAAAACTGTTTTTT. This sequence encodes CASSFEEKLFF.

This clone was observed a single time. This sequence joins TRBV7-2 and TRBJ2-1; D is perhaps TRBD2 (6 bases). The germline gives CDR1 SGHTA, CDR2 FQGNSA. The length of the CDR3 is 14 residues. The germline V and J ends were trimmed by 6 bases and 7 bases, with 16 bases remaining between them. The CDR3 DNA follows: TGTGCCAGCAGTCGGACTATCGGACTGAATGAGCAGTTCTTC. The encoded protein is CASSRTIGLNEQFF.